This TCR beta chain was recorded in a study of blood T cell repertoires in COVID-19. Study information: The cDNA or gDNA used as material had been derived from T cells, B-cell-depleted T cells, or PBMCs.

The CDR3 has 14 residues. Trimming took 1 base from V and 7 from J, leaving 11 bases between them. Germline CDR1 LGHDT, CDR2 YNNKEL (reference sequence). In the original processing: Nucleated cell number was recorded as an estimate derived from reference gene primer amplification. TCRdb's table, derived via immunoSEQ multiplex PCR, lists solely in-frame clones and lacks some. The D gene and trimming were derived from the DNA, and the V and J assignments and clone size from that table. The top ten hold approximately 1.9% of the sample, which has some 330,000 clones, around 87% seen once. Cohorts were assigned according to the clinical history that participants reported. Turning to this clone: Different DNA sequences within this sample yield the same CDR3.

The sequenced sample was PBMCs or T cells enriched from blood (not recorded which). This chain links TRBV3-1 (or the pseudogene TRBV3-2) with TRBJ1-5; a possible D gene is TRBD1 (5 bases). This receptor was taken from a man between 40 and 49 years old in a cohort exposed to, infected with or recovered from COVID-19 (not recorded which). The CDR3 region has the DNA TGTGCCAGCAGCCAAGGGCAGGGAGGCCAGCCCCAGCATTTT. Residues: CASSQGQGGQPQHF.